These 9 T cell receptor beta chains were all obtained from the same sample, sequenced in a study of blood T cell repertoires in COVID-19. Measured with immunoSEQ multiplex PCR; TCRdb has only the in-frame clones, and not every one. The data contain about 74,000 clones, 88% of them seen just once; the ten biggest clones take up around 2.5%. The sample taken for sequencing was peripheral blood. These receptor sequences come from a man aged 65 to 79 with active or convalescent COVID-19.

This chain connects TRBV2 to TRBJ1-6; D is unclear. Germline V gives CDR1 SNHLY, CDR2 FYNNEI. The V gene lost 2 bases and the J gene lost 9 bases, with 14 bases spanning the gap. The CDR3 extends over 15 amino acids. The CDR3 reads CASSERRAQVSPLHF. CDR3 DNA sequence: TGTGCCAGCAGTGAAAGGAGGGCGCAGGTTTCACCCCTCCACTTT.

The CDR3 reads CAWTGGHTGELFF. The CDR3 DNA is TGTGCCTGGACCGGGGGGCACACCGGGGAGCTGTTTTTT. V and J are TRBV30 and TRBJ2-2; possibly TRBD2 for D (7 bases). The CDR3 is made up of 13 amino acids. Trimming cost V 4 bases and J 3 bases, with 9 bases left between them. The V gene's germline CDR1 is GTSNPN and CDR2 SVGIG (reference sequence).

The CDR3 sequence: CASSPRTSGQETQYF. The CDR3 nucleotides are TGTGCCAGCAGCCCCAGGACTAGCGGCCAAGAGACCCAGTACTTC. The chain joins TRBV11-2 to TRBJ2-5, with 10 bases that match TRBD2. This CDR3 is 15 amino acids long. The V gene's germline CDR1 is SGHAT and CDR2 FQNNGV. Trimming cost V 5 bases and J 1 base; bases outside gene matches: 4. The full variable domain, its missing parts supplied by reference TRBV11-2 and TRBJ2-5, is EAGVAQSPRYKIIEKRQSVAFWCNPISGHATLYWYQQILGQGPKLLIQFQNNGVVDDSQLPKDRFSAERLKGVDSTLKIQPAKLEDSAVYLCASSPRTSGQETQYFGPGTRLLVL.

The chain carries TRBV10-3 and TRBJ2-7, with 8 bases matching TRBD1. The trim removed 8 bases at V and 3 bases at J, leaving 3 bases unmatched. CDR3 length: 12 amino acids. CDR1 is ENHRY and CDR2 is SYGVKD in the germline V gene. Written as DNA, the CDR3 is TGTGCCATCTCTGGACAGGGCTACGAGCAGTACTTC. Protein product: CAISGQGYEQYF.

This clone was seen just once. The genes are TRBV27 and TRBJ2-7; D is unresolved. The ends were cut back, 4 bases at V and 4 bases at J, with 11 bases in the middle. Per germline, CDR1 MNHEY and CDR2 SMNVEV (reference sequence). CDR3 length: 13 residues. CDR3 sequence (DNA): TGTGCCAGCAGTTCAGTCAGAGGTTACGAGCAGTACTTC. As protein: CASSSVRGYEQYF.

The gene calls are TRBV19 and TRBJ1-6; D is possibly TRBD1 (5 bases). Per the germline V gene, CDR1 is LNHDA and CDR2 is SQIVND (reference sequence). The CDR3 is made up of 16 amino acids. Trimming took 2 bases from V and 8 from J, leaving 16 bases between them. In nucleotides, the CDR3 is TGTGCCAGTAGTATATTGGGGCGTGAAGGCGATTCACCCCTCCACTTT. This translates into CASSILGREGDSPLHF. The whole variable domain, remainder taken from reference TRBV19 and TRBJ1-6, is DGGITQSPKYLFRKEGQNVTLSCEQNLNHDAMYWYRQDPGQGLRLIYYSQIVNDFQKGDIAEGYSVSREKKESFPLTVTSAQKNPTAFYLCASSILGREGDSPLHFGNGTRLTVT.

V and J are TRBV21-1 and TRBJ1-5; the table's D call TRBD1 went unverified against the DNA. TRBV21-1 is deemed a pseudogene. CDR3 length: 18 amino acids. The CDR3 is CASSKGAAGGGSNQPQHF. CDR3 sequence (DNA): TGTGCCAGCAGCAAAGGGGCCGCAGGGGGCGGAAGCAATCAGCCCCAGCATTTT.

This clone has only a few counts. J is TRBJ2-1 and V is TRBV11-2, with D tentatively TRBD2 (5 bases). Germline V gene sequence: CDR1 SGHAT, CDR2 FQNNGV. V gave up 1 base and J gave up 10 bases, with 20 bases separating them. This CDR3 has 16 amino acids. The CDR3 DNA reads as TGTGCCAGCAGCTTAGGGGCGGGCGGCCGGACGGGGGAGCAGTTCTTC. Encoded protein: CASSLGAGGRTGEQFF. The full variable domain, in which reference TRBV11-2 and TRBJ2-1 provide the parts outside the CDR3, is EAGVAQSPRYKIIEKRQSVAFWCNPISGHATLYWYQQILGQGPKLLIQFQNNGVVDDSQLPKDRFSAERLKGVDSTLKIQPAKLEDSAVYLCASSLGAGGRTGEQFFGPGTRLTVL.

In its sample, this clone was seen once. The gene calls are TRBV3-1 (or the pseudogene TRBV3-2) and TRBJ2-6; D is unresolved. CDR1 is LGHDT, CDR2 YNNKEL, per germline (reference sequence). The CDR3 runs to 15 residues. V was pared by 3 bases and J by 0 bases, with 6 bases between. As DNA, the CDR3 is TGTGCCAGCAGCCACCCAGACTCTGGGGCCAACGTCCTGACTTTC. Its protein product is CASSHPDSGANVLTF.